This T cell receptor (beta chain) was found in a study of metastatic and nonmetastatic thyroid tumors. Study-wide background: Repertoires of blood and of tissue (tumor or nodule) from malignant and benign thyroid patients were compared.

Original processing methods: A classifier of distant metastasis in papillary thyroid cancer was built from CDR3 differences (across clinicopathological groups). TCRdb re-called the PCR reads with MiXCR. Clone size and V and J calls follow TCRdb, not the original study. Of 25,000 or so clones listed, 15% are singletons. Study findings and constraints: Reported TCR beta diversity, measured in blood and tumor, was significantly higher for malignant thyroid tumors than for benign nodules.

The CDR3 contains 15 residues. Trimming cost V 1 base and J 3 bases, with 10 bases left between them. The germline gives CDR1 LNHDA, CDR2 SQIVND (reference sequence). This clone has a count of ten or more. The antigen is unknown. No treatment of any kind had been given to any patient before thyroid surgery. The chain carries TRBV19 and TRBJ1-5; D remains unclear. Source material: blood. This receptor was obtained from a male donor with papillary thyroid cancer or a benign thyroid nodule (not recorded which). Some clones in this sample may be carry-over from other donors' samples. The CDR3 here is CASSIVAGPNQPQHF. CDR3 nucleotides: TGTGCCAGTAGTATAGTGGCAGGCCCCAATCAGCCCCAGCATTTT.